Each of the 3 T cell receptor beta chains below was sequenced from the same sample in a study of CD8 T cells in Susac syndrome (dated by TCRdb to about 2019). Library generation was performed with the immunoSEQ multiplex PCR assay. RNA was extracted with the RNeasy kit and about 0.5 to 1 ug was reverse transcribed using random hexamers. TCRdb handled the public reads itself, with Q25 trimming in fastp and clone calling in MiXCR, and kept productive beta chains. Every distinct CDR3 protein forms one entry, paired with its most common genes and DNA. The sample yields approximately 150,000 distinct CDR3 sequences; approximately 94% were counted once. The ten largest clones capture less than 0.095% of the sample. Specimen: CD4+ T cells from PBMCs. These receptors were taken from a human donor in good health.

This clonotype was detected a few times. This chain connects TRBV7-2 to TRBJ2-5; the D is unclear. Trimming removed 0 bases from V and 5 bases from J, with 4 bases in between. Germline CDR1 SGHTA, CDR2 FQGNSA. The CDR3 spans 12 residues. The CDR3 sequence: CASSLALETQYF. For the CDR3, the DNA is TGTGCCAGCAGCTTAGCGCTCGAGACCCAGTACTTC.

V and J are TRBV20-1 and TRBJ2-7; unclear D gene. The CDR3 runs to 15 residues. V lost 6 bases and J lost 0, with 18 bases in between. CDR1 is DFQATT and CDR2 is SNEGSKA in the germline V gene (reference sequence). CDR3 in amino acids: CSARSRSAVSYEQYF. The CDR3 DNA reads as TGCAGTGCAAGGTCCCGGTCTGCGGTCTCCTACGAGCAGTACTTC.

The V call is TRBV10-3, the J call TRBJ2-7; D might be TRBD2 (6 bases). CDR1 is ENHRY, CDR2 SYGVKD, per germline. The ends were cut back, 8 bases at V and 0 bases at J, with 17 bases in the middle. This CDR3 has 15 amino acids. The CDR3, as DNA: TGTGCCATCCTGAACTCCTGGGGGGACTCCTACGAGCAGTACTTC. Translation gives CAILNSWGDSYEQYF.